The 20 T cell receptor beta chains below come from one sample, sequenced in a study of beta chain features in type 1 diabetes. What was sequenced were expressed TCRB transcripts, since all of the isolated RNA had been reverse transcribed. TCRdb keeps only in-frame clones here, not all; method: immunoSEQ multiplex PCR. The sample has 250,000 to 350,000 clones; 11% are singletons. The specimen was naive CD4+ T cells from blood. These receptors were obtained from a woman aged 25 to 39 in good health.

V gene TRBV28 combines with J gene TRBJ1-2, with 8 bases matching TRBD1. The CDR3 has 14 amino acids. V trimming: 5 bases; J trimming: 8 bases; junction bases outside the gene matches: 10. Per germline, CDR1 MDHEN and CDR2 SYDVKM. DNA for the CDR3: TGTGCCAGCAGTCGCCCCCAGGGGGCCAGAGGCTACACCTTC. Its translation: CASSRPQGARGYTF.

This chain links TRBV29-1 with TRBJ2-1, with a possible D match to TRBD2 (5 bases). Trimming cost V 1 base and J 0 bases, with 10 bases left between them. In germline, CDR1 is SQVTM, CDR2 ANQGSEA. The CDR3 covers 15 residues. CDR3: CSVEAFGSSYNEQFF. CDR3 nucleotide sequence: TGCAGCGTTGAAGCCTTTGGGAGCTCCTACAATGAGCAGTTCTTC.

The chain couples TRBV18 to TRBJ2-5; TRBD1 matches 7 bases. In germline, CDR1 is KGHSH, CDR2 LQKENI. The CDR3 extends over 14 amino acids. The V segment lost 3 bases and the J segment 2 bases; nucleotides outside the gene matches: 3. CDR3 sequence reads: CASSPGQKQETQYF. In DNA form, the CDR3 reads TGTGCCAGCTCACCGGGACAGAAACAAGAGACCCAGTACTTC.

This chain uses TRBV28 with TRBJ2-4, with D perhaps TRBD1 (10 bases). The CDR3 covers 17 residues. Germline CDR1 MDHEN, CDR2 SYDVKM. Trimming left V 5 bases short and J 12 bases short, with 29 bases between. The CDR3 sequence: CASSGDRGWGAGGTQYF. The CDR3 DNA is TGTGCCAGCAGTGGGGACAGGGGATGGGGAGCGGGAGGTACTCAGTACTTC. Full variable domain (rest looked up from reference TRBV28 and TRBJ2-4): DVKVTQSSRYLVKRTGEKVFLECVQDMDHENMFWYRQDPGLGLRLIYFSYDVKMKEKGDIPEGYSVSREKKERFSLILESASTNQTSMYLCASSGDRGWGAGGTQYFGAGTRLSVL.

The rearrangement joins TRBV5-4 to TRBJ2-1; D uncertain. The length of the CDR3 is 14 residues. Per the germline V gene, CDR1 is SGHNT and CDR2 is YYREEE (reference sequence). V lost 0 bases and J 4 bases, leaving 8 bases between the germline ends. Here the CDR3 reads CASSLGAMYNEQFF. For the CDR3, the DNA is TGTGCCAGCAGCTTGGGGGCTATGTACAATGAGCAGTTCTTC.

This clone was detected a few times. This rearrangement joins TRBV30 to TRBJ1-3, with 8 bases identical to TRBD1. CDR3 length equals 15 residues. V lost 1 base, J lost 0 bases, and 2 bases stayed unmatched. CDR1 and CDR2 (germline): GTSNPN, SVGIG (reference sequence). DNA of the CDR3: TGTGCCTGGAGTGGGGACAGGTTCTCTGGAAACACCATATATTTT. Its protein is CAWSGDRFSGNTIYF.

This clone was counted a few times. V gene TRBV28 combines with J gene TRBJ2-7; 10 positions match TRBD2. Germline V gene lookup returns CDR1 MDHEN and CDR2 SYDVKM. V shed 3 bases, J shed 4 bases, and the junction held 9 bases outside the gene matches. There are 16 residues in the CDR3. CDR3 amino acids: CASSLIGGLAVYEQYF. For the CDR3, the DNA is TGTGCCAGCAGTTTGATAGGTGGACTAGCGGTGTACGAGCAGTACTTC.

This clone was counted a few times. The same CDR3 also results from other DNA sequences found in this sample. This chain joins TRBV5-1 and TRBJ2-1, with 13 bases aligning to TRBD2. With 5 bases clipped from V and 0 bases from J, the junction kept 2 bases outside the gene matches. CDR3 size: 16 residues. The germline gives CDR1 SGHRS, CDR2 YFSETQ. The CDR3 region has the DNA TGCGCCAGCAGTCGGACTAGCGGGAGCTCCTACAATGAGCAGTTCTTC. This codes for CASSRTSGSSYNEQFF.

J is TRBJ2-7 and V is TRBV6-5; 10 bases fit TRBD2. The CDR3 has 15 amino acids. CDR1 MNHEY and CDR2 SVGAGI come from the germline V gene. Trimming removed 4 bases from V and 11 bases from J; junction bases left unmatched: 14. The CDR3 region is CASSSLAGGFAKEYF. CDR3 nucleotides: TGTGCCAGCAGTTCCTTAGCGGGAGGCTTCGCGAAGGAGTACTTC.

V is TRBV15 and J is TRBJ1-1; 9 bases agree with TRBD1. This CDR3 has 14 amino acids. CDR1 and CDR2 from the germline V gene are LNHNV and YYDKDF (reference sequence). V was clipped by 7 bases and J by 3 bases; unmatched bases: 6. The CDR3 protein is CATTAGQGDTEAFF. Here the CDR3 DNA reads TGTGCCACCACCGCGGGACAGGGTGACACTGAAGCTTTCTTT. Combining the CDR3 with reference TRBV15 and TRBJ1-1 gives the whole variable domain DAMVIQNPRYQVTQFGKPVTLSCSQTLNHNVMYWYQQKSSQAPKLLFHYYDKDFNNEADTPDNFQSRRPNTSFCFLDIRSPGLGDTAMYLCATTAGQGDTEAFFGQGTRLTVV.

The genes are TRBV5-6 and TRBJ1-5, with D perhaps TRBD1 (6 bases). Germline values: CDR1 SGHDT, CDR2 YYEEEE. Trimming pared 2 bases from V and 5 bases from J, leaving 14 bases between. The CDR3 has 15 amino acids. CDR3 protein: CASSFGGQSYQPQHF. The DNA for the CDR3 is TGTGCCAGCAGCTTCGGGGGGCAGTCATATCAGCCCCAGCATTTT. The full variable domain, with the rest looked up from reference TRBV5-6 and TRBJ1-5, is DAGVTQSPTHLIKTRGQQVTLRCSPKSGHDTVSWYQQALGQGPQFIFQYYEEEERQRGNFPDRFSGHQFPNYSSELNVNALLLGDSALYLCASSFGGQSYQPQHFGDGTRLSIL.

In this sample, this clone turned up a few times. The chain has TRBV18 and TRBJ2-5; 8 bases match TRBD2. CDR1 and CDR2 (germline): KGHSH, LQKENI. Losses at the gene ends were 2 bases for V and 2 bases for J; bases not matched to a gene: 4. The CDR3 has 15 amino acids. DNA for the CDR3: TGTGCCAGCTCACCAGTGGGACTAGGGCAAGAGACCCAGTACTTC. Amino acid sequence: CASSPVGLGQETQYF.

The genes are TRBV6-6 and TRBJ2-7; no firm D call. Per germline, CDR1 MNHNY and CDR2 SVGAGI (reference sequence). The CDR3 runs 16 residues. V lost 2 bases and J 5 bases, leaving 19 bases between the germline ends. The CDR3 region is CASSYQKETKGHEQYF. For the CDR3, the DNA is TGTGCCAGCAGTTACCAGAAGGAGACCAAAGGCCACGAGCAGTACTTC.

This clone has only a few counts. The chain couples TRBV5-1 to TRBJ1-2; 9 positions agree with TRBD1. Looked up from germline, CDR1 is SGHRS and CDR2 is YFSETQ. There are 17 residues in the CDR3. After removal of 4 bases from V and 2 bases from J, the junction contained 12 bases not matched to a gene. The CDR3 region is CASSLMAPGTGNYGYTF. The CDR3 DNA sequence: TGCGCCAGCAGCCTAATGGCCCCCGGGACAGGGAACTATGGCTACACCTTC.

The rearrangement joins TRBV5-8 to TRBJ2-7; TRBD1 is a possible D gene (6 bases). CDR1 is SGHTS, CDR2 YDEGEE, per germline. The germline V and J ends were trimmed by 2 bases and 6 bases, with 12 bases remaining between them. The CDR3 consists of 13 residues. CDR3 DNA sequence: TGTGCCAGCAGCTTATTTCAGGGGAGCGAGCAGTACTTC. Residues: CASSLFQGSEQYF.

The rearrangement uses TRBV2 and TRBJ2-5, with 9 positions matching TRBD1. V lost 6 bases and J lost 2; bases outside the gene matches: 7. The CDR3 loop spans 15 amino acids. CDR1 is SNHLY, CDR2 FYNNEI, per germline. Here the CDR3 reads CASRRTGAQQETQYF. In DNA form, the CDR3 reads TGTGCCAGCAGGAGGACAGGGGCCCAACAAGAGACCCAGTACTTC.

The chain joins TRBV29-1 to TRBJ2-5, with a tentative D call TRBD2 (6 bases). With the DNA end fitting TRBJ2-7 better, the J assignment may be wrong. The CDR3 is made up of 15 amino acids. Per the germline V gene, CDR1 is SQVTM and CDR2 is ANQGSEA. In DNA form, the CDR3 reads TGCAGCGTTGAAGATCGGCAGGGAGGAACCTACGAGCAGTACTTC. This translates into CSVEDRQGGTYEQYF.

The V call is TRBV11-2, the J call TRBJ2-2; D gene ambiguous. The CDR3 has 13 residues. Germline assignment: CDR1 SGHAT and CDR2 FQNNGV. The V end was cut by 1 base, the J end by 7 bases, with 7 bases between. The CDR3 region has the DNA TGTGCCAGCAGCTTAGCGCGAGGCGGGGAGCTGTTTTTT. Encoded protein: CASSLARGGELFF.

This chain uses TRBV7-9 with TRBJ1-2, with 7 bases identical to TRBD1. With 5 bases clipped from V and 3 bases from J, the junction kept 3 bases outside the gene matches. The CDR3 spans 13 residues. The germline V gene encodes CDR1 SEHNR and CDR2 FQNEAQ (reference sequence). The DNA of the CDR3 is TGTGCCAGCAGCACCGGGACAGACTATGGCTACACCTTC. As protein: CASSTGTDYGYTF. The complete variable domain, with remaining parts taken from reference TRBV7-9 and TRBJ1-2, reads DTGVSQNPRHKITKRGQNVTFRCDPISEHNRLYWYRQTLGQGPEFLTYFQNEAQLEKSRLLSDRFSAERPKGSFSTLEIQRTEQGDSAMYLCASSTGTDYGYTFGSGTRLTVV.

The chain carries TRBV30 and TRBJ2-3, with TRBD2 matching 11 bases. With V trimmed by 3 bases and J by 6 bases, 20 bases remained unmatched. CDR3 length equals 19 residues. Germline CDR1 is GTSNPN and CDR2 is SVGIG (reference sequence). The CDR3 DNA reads TGTGCCTGGAGCCAATCCAAGGCTGTGTCTAGCGGGAGGTGGGATACGCAGTATTTT. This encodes CAWSQSKAVSSGRWDTQYF.